This TCR beta chain was sequenced in a study of blood T cell repertoires in COVID-19. About the research overall: Researchers got acute and convalescent COVID-19 samples from the United States, Italy and Spain. T cells, B-cell-depleted T cells, or PBMCs provided the cDNA or gDNA that served as material.

Method: immunoSEQ multiplex PCR; TCRdb's copy keeps in-frame clones and lacks some. The table has fewer than 250,000 clones, about 89% seen once. Looked up from germline, CDR1 is SNHLY and CDR2 is FYNNEI. Trimming left V 5 bases short and J 6 bases short, with 7 bases between. The CDR3 is made up of 12 amino acids. The chain employs TRBV2 and TRBJ2-2; possible D gene TRBD2, 5 bases. The source of this sequence is a woman in her sixties who had recovered from COVID-19. The sequenced sample was peripheral blood. This chain's CDR3 is CASSREAGELFF. CDR3 DNA: TGTGCCAGCAGTCGGGAAGCCGGGGAGCTGTTTTTT. The whole variable domain, remainder taken from reference TRBV2 and TRBJ2-2, is EPEVTQTPSHQVTQMGQEVILRCVPISNHLYFYWYRQILGQKVEFLVSFYNNEISEKSEIFDDQFSVERPDGSNFTLKIRSTKLEDSAMYFCASSREAGELFFGEGSRLTVL.